This T cell receptor beta chain was recorded in a study of Tregs in tolerant kidney transplant recipients. TCRdb's table, derived via immunoSEQ multiplex PCR, lists solely in-frame clones and lacks some. The sample shows some 71,000 clones, about 88% of them seen only once. This CDR3 comprises 15 residues. Trimming left V 2 bases short and J 0 bases short, with 11 bases between. Germline CDR1 and CDR2: KGHSH and LQKENI. The rearrangement uses TRBV18 and TRBJ2-7, with D perhaps TRBD2 (5 bases). This clonotype was obtained from a human donor who received a combined kidney and bone marrow transplant. Sequenced here: CD4+ T cells from blood, sampled before the transplant. Here the CDR3 reads CASSPMAGSSYEQYF. The CDR3 DNA reads as TGTGCCAGCTCACCAATGGCGGGCAGCTCCTACGAGCAGTACTTC.